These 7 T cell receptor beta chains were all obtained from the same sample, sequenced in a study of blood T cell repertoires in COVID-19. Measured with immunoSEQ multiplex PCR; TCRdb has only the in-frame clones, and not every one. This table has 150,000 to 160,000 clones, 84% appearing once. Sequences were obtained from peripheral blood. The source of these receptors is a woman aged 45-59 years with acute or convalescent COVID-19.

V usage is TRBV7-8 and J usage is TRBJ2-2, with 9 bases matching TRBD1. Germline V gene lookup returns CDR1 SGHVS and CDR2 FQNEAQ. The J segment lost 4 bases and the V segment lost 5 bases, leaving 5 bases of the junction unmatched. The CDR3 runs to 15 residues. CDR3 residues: CASSEAGQGTGELFF. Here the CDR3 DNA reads TGTGCCAGCAGCGAAGCGGGACAGGGCACCGGGGAGCTGTTTTTT. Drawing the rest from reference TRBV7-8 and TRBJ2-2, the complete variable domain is GAGVSQSPRYKVAKRGQDVALRCDPISGHVSLFWYQQALGQGPEFLTYFQNEAQLDKSGLPSDRFFAERPEGSVSTLKIQRTQQEDSAVYLCASSEAGQGTGELFFGEGSRLTVL.

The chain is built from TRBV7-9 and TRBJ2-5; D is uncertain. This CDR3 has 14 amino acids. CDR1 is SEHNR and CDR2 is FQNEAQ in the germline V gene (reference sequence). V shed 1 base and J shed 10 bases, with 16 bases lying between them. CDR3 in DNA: TGTGCCAGCAGCTTAGACGTCTCGCAAGTTAGCCAGTACTTC. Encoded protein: CASSLDVSQVSQYF.

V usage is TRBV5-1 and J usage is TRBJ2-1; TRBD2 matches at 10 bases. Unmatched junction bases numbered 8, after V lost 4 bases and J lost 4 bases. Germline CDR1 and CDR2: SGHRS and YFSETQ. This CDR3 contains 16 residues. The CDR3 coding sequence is TGCGCCAGCAGCCCCGGAATAGCGGGGGGATACAATGAGCAGTTCTTC. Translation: CASSPGIAGGYNEQFF.

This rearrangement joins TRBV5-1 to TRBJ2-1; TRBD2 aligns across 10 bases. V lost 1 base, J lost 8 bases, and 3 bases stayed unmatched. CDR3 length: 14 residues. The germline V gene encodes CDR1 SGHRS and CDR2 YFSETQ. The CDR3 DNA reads TGCGCCAGCAGCTTGTCTAGCGGGAGCGATGAGCAGTTCTTC. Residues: CASSLSSGSDEQFF. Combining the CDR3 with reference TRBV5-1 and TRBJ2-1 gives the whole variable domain KAGVTQTPRYLIKTRGQQVTLSCSPISGHRSVSWYQQTPGQGLQFLFEYFSETQRNKGNFPGRFSGRQFSNSRSEMNVSTLELGDSALYLCASSLSSGSDEQFFGPGTRLTVL.

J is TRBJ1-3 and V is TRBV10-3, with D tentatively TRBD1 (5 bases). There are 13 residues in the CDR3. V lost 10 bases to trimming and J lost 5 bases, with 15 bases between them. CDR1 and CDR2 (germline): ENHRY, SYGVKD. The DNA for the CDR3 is TGTGCCACACAAAGCCCAGGGAGAAACACCATATATTTT. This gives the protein CATQSPGRNTIYF.

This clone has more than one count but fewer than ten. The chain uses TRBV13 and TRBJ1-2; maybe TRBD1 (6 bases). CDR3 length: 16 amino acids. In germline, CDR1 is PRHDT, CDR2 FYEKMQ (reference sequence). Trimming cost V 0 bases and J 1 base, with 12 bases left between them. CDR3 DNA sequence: TGTGCCAGCAGCTTAGGAGGGACACCTGTTAACTATGGCTACACCTTC. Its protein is CASSLGGTPVNYGYTF.

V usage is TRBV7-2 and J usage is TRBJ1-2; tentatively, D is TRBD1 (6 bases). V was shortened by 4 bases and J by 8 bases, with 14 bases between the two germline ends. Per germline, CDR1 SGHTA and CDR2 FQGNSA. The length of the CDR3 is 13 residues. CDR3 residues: CASSSQGYYGYTF. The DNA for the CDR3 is TGTGCCAGCAGCTCCCAGGGGTATTACGGCTACACCTTC.